Sequencing of this T cell receptor (beta chain) was carried out in a study of shared clonotypes between healthy human individuals. Per the original data handling: Junction-only sequences without quality scores came from ImmunoSEQ, so filtering differed. Here immunoSEQ multiplex PCR was the method, and the copy in TCRdb shows in-frame clones only, minus some. The D gene and trimming were derived from the DNA, and the V and J assignments and clone size from that table. The table shows millions of clones, with about 95% occurring only once. V lost 5 bases to trimming and J lost 0 bases; unmatched junction nucleotides: 3. The length of the CDR3 is 15 residues. Germline values: CDR1 SEHNR, CDR2 FQNEAQ (reference sequence). On this clone: The same CDR3 also results from other DNA sequences found in this sample.

Naive CD8 cells, CD45RO-negative and positively selected for CCR7, excluded terminally differentiated effector memory CD45RA+ cells. The specimen sequenced was naive CD8+ T cells sorted from blood. This TCR was sampled from a man in his late teens or twenties in good health. The V call is TRBV7-9, the J call TRBJ2-7, with 11 nucleotides matching TRBD2. CDR3 sequence: CASSLTSGSSYEQYF. In nucleotides, the CDR3 is TGTGCCAGCAGCCTTACTAGCGGGAGCTCCTACGAGCAGTACTTC.